This T cell receptor beta chain was sequenced in a study of blood T cell repertoires in COVID-19. Study at large: Spain, Italy and the United States supplied samples that represented acute and convalescent COVID-19. Sample material is recorded as cDNA or gDNA derived from T cells, B-cell-depleted T cells, or PBMCs.

Germline assignment: CDR1 WSHSY and CDR2 SAAADI. V lost 2 bases and J 3 bases, leaving 19 bases between the germline ends. CDR3 length: 17 residues. Original data processing: Reference gene primer amplification yielded estimated nucleated cell counts. Sequencing was performed with immunoSEQ multiplex PCR; in TCRdb, only in-frame clones are kept and a portion is missing. V, J and clone size derive from that table, while D and trimming were established from the DNA sequence. The sample yields tens of thousands of clones, more than 70% seen once. The source is a man in his sixties with active or convalescent COVID-19. The sequenced sample was peripheral blood. V and J are TRBV10-2 and TRBJ1-2; D is perhaps TRBD1 (5 bases). The CDR3 DNA follows: TGCGCCAGCAGTGAGGGACAAGCAGGGCGGAACTACTATGGCTACACCTTC. Its translation: CASSEGQAGRNYYGYTF.